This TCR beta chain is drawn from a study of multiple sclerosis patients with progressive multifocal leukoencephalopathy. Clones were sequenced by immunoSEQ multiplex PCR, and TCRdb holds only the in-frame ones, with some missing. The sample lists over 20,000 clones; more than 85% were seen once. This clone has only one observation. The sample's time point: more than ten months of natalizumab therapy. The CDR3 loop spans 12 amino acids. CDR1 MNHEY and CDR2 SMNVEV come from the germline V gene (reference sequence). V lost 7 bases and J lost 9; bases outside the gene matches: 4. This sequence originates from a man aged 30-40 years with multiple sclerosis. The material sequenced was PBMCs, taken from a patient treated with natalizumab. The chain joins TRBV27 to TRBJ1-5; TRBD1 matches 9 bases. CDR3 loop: CASKTGGRPQHF. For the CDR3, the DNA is TGTGCCAGCAAAACAGGGGGCCGGCCCCAGCATTTT.